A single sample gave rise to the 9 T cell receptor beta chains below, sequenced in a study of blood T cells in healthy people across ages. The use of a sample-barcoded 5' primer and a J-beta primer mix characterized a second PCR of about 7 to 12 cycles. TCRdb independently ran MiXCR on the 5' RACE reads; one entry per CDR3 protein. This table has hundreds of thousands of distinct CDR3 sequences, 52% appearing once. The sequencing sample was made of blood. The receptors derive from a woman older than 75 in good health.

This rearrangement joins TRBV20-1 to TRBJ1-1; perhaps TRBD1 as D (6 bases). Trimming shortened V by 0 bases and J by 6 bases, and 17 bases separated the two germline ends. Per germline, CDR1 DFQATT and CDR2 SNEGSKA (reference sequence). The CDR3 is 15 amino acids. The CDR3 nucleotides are TGCAGTGCTAGAGATATGGACAGCGGGAAACCTGAAGCTTTCTTT. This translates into CSARDMDSGKPEAFF.

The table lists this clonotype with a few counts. The CDR3 spells CASSYSGGGTGELFF. CDR3 in DNA: TGTGCCAGCAGTTACTCCGGCGGGGGGACCGGGGAGCTGTTTTTT. The chain carries TRBV6-6 and TRBJ2-2; 8 nucleotides match TRBD2. The CDR3 is 15 residues long. Germline V gene sequence: CDR1 MNHNY, CDR2 SVGAGI (reference sequence). The junction had 2 bases not matched to a gene; V was cut back by 0 bases and J by 5 bases.

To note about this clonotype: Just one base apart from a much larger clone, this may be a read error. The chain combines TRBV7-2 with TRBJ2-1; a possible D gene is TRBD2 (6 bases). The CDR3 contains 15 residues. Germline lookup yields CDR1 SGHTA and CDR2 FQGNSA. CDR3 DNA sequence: TGTGCCAGCAGCAACGGGGGAGGTTATCGCGATGAGCGGTTCTTC. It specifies CASSNGGGYRDERFF.

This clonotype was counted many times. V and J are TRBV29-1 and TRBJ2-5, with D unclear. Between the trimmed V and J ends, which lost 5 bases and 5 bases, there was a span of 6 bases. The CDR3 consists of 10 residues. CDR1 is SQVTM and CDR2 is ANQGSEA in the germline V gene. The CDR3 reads CSVRTETQYF. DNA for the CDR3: TGCAGCGTTAGGACGGAGACCCAGTACTTC.

The CDR3 spells CASSLPRGATEETQYF. The CDR3, as DNA: TGTGCCAGCAGCCTACCTAGGGGGGCGACGGAAGAGACCCAGTACTTC. The chain employs TRBV7-9 and TRBJ2-5; D may be TRBD1 or TRBD2 (6 bases each). Deletions cut 5 bases from V and 3 bases from J, with 19 bases between. The CDR3 is made up of 16 amino acids. Per the germline V gene, CDR1 is SEHNR and CDR2 is FQNEAQ (reference sequence).

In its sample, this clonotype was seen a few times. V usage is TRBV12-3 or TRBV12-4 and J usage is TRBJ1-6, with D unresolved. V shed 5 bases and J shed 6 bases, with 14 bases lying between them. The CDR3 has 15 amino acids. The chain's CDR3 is CASSAQDRLNSPLHF. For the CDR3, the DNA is TGTGCCAGCAGTGCCCAGGACCGCCTTAATTCACCCCTCCACTTT.

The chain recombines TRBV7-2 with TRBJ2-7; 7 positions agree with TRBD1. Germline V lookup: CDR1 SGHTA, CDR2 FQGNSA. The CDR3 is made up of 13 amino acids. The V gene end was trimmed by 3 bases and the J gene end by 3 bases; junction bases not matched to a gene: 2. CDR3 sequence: CASSLRGLYEQYF. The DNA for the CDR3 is TGTGCCAGCAGCTTGAGGGGGCTCTACGAGCAGTACTTC.

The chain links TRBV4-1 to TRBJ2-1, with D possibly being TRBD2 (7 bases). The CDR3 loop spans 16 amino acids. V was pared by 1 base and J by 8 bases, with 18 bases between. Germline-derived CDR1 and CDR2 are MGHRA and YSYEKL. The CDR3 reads CASSQGRAGGADEQFF. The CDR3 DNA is TGCGCCAGCAGCCAAGGCCGCGCTGGGGGGGCTGATGAGCAGTTCTTC.

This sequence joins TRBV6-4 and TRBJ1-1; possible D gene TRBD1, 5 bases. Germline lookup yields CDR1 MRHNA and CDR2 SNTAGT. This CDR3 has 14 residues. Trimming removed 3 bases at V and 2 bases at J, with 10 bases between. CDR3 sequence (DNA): TGTGCCAGCAGTGAGAGCGACAGCAACACTGAAGCTTTCTTT. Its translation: CASSESDSNTEAFF.